Shown below are 23 T cell receptor beta chains from a single sample sequenced in a study of shared clonotypes between healthy human individuals. Clones were sequenced by immunoSEQ multiplex PCR, and TCRdb holds only the in-frame ones, with some missing. The table lists around 700,000 clones, around two thirds of them singletons, with around 1.6% in the top ten. The sample taken for sequencing was memory CD4+ T cells sorted from blood. Subset given: CD45RA-negative fraction. Source of these receptors: a woman aged 25 to 45 in good health.

The V and J genes are TRBV27 and TRBJ2-1, with 13 bases matching TRBD2. CDR3 length: 19 residues. The J segment lost 3 bases and the V segment lost 5 bases, leaving 13 bases of the junction unmatched. The germline CDR1 and CDR2 sequences are MNHEY and SMNVEV (reference sequence). The CDR3 loop reads CASSEVVAGTSGIYNEQFF. CDR3 DNA: TGTGCCAGCAGTGAAGTCGTTGCCGGGACTAGCGGGATCTACAATGAGCAGTTCTTC.

The chain couples TRBV5-4 to TRBJ1-4; a weak D match, TRBD1 (6 bases). This CDR3 contains 14 residues. V gave up 0 bases and J gave up 6 bases, with 9 bases separating them. Germline V lookup: CDR1 SGHNT, CDR2 YYREEE (reference sequence). The CDR3 reads CASSLGAGDEKLFF. The CDR3 DNA follows: TGTGCCAGCAGCTTGGGGGCAGGGGATGAAAAACTGTTTTTT.

J is TRBJ2-7 and V is TRBV4-1; 7 nucleotides agree with TRBD1. V lost 0 bases, J lost 4 bases, and 9 bases stayed unmatched. CDR1 and CDR2 (germline): MGHRA, YSYEKL. This CDR3 comprises 16 residues. The CDR3 loop reads CASSQERQGGQYEQYF. The CDR3 coding sequence is TGCGCCAGCAGCCAAGAGCGCCAAGGGGGCCAGTACGAGCAGTACTTC.

This chain joins TRBV18 and TRBJ2-5, with TRBD1 matching over 7 bases. The germline gives CDR1 KGHSH, CDR2 LQKENI. The J segment lost 1 base and the V segment lost 0 bases, leaving 2 bases of the junction unmatched. The CDR3 covers 15 residues. In DNA form, the CDR3 reads TGTGCCAGCTCACCACCCGACAGGGCCCAAGAGACCCAGTACTTC. Its protein is CASSPPDRAQETQYF.

The count of this clone is one. The chain combines TRBV5-4 with TRBJ2-1; 9 bases match TRBD1. V shed 2 bases and J 6 bases; nucleotides not matched to a gene: 0. This CDR3 is 13 amino acids long. Germline lookup yields CDR1 SGHNT and CDR2 YYREEE (reference sequence). The CDR3 protein is CASSLQGANEQFF. Written as DNA, the CDR3 is TGTGCCAGCAGCTTACAGGGGGCCAATGAGCAGTTCTTC.

In its sample, this clone was seen once. The chain has TRBV5-1 and TRBJ2-5; perhaps TRBD1 as D (6 bases). The V gene lost 2 bases and the J gene lost 4 bases, with 12 bases spanning the gap. Looked up from germline, CDR1 is SGHRS and CDR2 is YFSETQ. This CDR3 spans 14 amino acids. The CDR3 region has the DNA TGCGCCAGCAGCTTAGGACAGTCCGTAGAGACCCAGTACTTC. It encodes CASSLGQSVETQYF. The variable domain in full, completed from reference TRBV5-1 and TRBJ2-5, reads KAGVTQTPRYLIKTRGQQVTLSCSPISGHRSVSWYQQTPGQGLQFLFEYFSETQRNKGNFPGRFSGRQFSNSRSEMNVSTLELGDSALYLCASSLGQSVETQYFGPGTRLLVL.

As regards this clone: A junction end diverges from the germline sequence, so it may reflect a read error. CDR3: CASSSQTGPNFF. CDR3 DNA: TGTGCCAGCAGCTCCCAGACAGGCCCGAATTTTTTC. V usage is TRBV7-9 and J usage is TRBJ2-7; D is possibly TRBD1 (6 bases). The CDR3 is made up of 12 amino acids. Germline V CDR1 and CDR2: SEHNR, FQNEAQ (reference sequence). Variable domain in full (rest from reference TRBV7-9 and TRBJ2-7): DTGVSQNPRHKITKRGQNVTFRCDPISEHNRLYWYRQTLGQGPEFLTYFQNEAQLEKSRLLSDRFSAERPKGSFSTLEIQRTEQGDSAMYLCASSSQTGPNFFGPGTRLTVT.

This chain uses TRBV7-8 with TRBJ2-7; 8 positions agree with TRBD1. Losses at the gene ends were 5 bases for V and 3 bases for J; bases not matched to a gene: 3. CDR3 size: 13 residues. Germline CDR1 reads SGHVS; CDR2 reads FQNEAQ. In nucleotides, the CDR3 is TGTGCCAGCAGCACCGACAGGGGCTACGAGCAGTACTTC. This gives the protein CASSTDRGYEQYF. Variable domain in full (rest from reference TRBV7-8 and TRBJ2-7): GAGVSQSPRYKVAKRGQDVALRCDPISGHVSLFWYQQALGQGPEFLTYFQNEAQLDKSGLPSDRFFAERPEGSVSTLKIQRTQQEDSAVYLCASSTDRGYEQYFGPGTRLTVT.

The rearrangement links TRBV6-6 to TRBJ2-7; tentatively, D is TRBD1 (5 bases). V was shortened by 4 bases and J by 4 bases, with 14 bases between the two germline ends. The germline V gene has CDR1 MNHNY and CDR2 SVGAGI (reference sequence). The CDR3 runs 14 residues. This chain's CDR3 is CASSLTAGWYEQYF. The CDR3 coding sequence is TGTGCCAGCAGTTTAACGGCAGGGTGGTACGAGCAGTACTTC.

This clone was counted once. This chain uses TRBV27 with TRBJ1-1, with D possibly being TRBD1 (5 bases). Germline CDR1 MNHEY, CDR2 SMNVEV (reference sequence). V lost 4 bases to trimming and J lost 2 bases, with 14 bases between them. This CDR3 has 15 residues. CDR3 sequence (DNA): TGTGCCAGCAGTTACCGGACGGGGACTAACACTGAAGCTTTCTTT. Encoded protein: CASSYRTGTNTEAFF.

V gene TRBV5-1 combines with J gene TRBJ2-1; the match to TRBD1 covers 9 bases. Germline V gene data show CDR1 as SGHRS and CDR2 as YFSETQ. The CDR3 sequence is 14 residues long. Trimming at V came to 4 bases and at J to 8 bases, leaving 7 bases not matched to a gene. The CDR3: CASSLGQGGDEQFF. In nucleotides, the CDR3 is TGCGCCAGCAGCCTGGGACAGGGCGGGGATGAGCAGTTCTTC.

In DNA form, the CDR3 reads TGTGCCAGCAGTTTACGTCCCGGGAGGGGTAATGAGCAGTTCTTC. It translates to CASSLRPGRGNEQFF. J is TRBJ2-1 and V is TRBV27; 8 nucleotides line up with TRBD2. Trimming took 2 bases from V and 7 from J; bases not matched to a gene: 7. From germline, CDR1 is MNHEY and CDR2 SMNVEV (reference sequence). The CDR3 has 15 residues.

V is TRBV28 and J is TRBJ2-7, with 8 positions matching TRBD1. The CDR3 consists of 18 residues. Trimming removed 2 bases from V and 2 bases from J; junction bases left unmatched: 14. The germline gives CDR1 MDHEN, CDR2 SYDVKM. CDR3 loop: CASSLQAPGTGQTYEQYF. The CDR3 bases are TGTGCCAGCAGTTTACAGGCCCCCGGGACAGGTCAGACCTACGAGCAGTACTTC. Based on the CDR3 plus reference TRBV28 and TRBJ2-7, the full variable domain is DVKVTQSSRYLVKRTGEKVFLECVQDMDHENMFWYRQDPGLGLRLIYFSYDVKMKEKGDIPEGYSVSREKKERFSLILESASTNQTSMYLCASSLQAPGTGQTYEQYFGPGTRLTVT.

V and J are TRBV5-1 and TRBJ2-1; no definite D call. V dropped 4 bases and J dropped 10 bases, with 12 bases sitting between them. The CDR3 totals 12 residues. CDR1 SGHRS and CDR2 YFSETQ come from the germline V gene. CDR3 protein: CASSQVLEEQFF. The CDR3, as DNA: TGCGCCAGCAGCCAAGTATTAGAGGAGCAGTTCTTC.

The V and J genes are TRBV5-1 and TRBJ2-2; no firm D call. The CDR3 has 15 residues. Trimming shortened V by 7 bases and J by 6 bases, and 19 bases separated the two germline ends. The V gene's germline CDR1 is SGHRS and CDR2 YFSETQ. The CDR3 DNA follows: TGCGCCAGCGCCCTCAGGCCCCAGGTGCCCGGGGAGCTGTTTTTT. The encoded protein is CASALRPQVPGELFF.

The chain recombines TRBV6-5 with TRBJ2-1, with D possibly being TRBD2 (6 bases). The CDR3 is 15 residues long. Trimming stripped 7 bases from V and 0 bases from J, with 13 bases between. Germline CDR1 MNHEY, CDR2 SVGAGI. This CDR3 is CASTASESSYNEQFF. The CDR3 DNA reads as TGTGCCAGCACAGCTAGCGAGAGCTCCTACAATGAGCAGTTCTTC.

This clone was observed a single time. The CDR3 protein is CASSPDHSTDTQYF. In DNA form, the CDR3 reads TGTGCCAGCAGCCCGGACCACAGCACAGATACGCAGTATTTT. V and J are TRBV7-3 and TRBJ2-3; D remains unclear. CDR3 size: 14 residues. Germline V lookup: CDR1 SGHTA, CDR2 FQGTGA. The germline V and J ends were trimmed by 5 bases and 0 bases, with 9 bases remaining between them.

The chain combines TRBV7-9 with TRBJ2-5; TRBD2 matches at 10 bases. The CDR3 is made up of 15 amino acids. Germline lookup yields CDR1 SEHNR and CDR2 FQNEAQ (reference sequence). V shed 5 bases, J shed 4 bases, and the junction held 7 bases outside the gene matches. The CDR3 bases are TGTGCCAGCAGCCCCTTGGTAGCGGGAGGAGAGACCCAGTACTTC. Its translation: CASSPLVAGGETQYF.

The gene calls are TRBV6-1 and TRBJ2-7, with 7 bases aligning to TRBD1. The length of the CDR3 is 22 residues. Germline loops: CDR1 MNHNS, CDR2 SASEGT. The trim removed 5 bases at V and 6 bases at J, leaving 34 bases unmatched. The CDR3: CASSKGVFEGAYSPRPKAEQYF. The CDR3 DNA reads TGTGCCAGCAGTAAAGGGGTGTTCGAGGGGGCGTACTCCCCTAGGCCCAAGGCCGAGCAGTACTTC.

The chain carries TRBV7-2 and TRBJ2-2, with 9 nucleotides matching TRBD2. Germline values: CDR1 SGHTA, CDR2 FQGNSA. The V gene end was trimmed by 5 bases and the J gene end by 8 bases; junction bases not matched to a gene: 9. The CDR3 extends over 15 amino acids. The DNA of the CDR3 is TGTGCCAGCAGCAGTAGCGGGAGTCGCGGTGGGGAGCTGTTTTTT. Amino acids: CASSSSGSRGGELFF.

The genes are TRBV7-2 and TRBJ2-1; TRBD2 agrees at 13 bases. Trimming cost V 5 bases and J 8 bases; bases outside gene matches: 6. The CDR3 runs 15 residues. Germline values: CDR1 SGHTA, CDR2 FQGNSA. The CDR3 protein is CASSPRTSGSYEQFF. CDR3 sequence (DNA): TGTGCCAGCAGCCCGAGGACTAGCGGGAGTTATGAGCAGTTCTTC.

The V and J genes are TRBV10-2 and TRBJ2-1; 7 nucleotides match TRBD2. J lost 4 bases, V lost 7 bases, and 7 bases had no gene match. CDR3 length equals 14 residues. The germline V gene encodes CDR1 WSHSY and CDR2 SAAADI. CDR3 nucleotides: TGCGCCAGCATGATAGCGGGTTTTTACAATGAGCAGTTCTTC. It codes for CASMIAGFYNEQFF.

With regard to this clone: Other DNA sequences from this sample encode an identical CDR3 as well. The chain is built from TRBV11-2 and TRBJ2-7; TRBD2 matches 7 bases. Trimming removed 0 bases from V and 2 bases from J; junction bases left unmatched: 1. Germline CDR1 reads SGHAT; CDR2 reads FQNNGV. The CDR3 length is 14 residues. CDR3: CASSLERGAYEQYF. CDR3 in DNA: TGTGCCAGCAGCTTAGAACGGGGGGCCTACGAGCAGTACTTC.